The 21 T cell receptor beta chains in this list originate from one sample, sequenced in a study of T cell repertoires in cytomegalovirus infection. These TCRs' antigens remain unknown. MiXCR, applied by TCRdb to the reads, yields one record per CDR3 protein. The sample consists of under 500,000 distinct CDR3 sequences, roughly 42% of them appearing once. Sequences were derived from cultured PBMCs, sampled from culture after CMV antigen stimulation. The receptors stem from a human donor in good health (CMV status not recorded). Some clones in this sample may be carry-over from other donors' samples.

This chain connects TRBV6-1 to TRBJ2-1; TRBD1 matches 9 bases. V lost 0 bases and J lost 8; bases outside the gene matches: 11. The germline gives CDR1 MNHNS, CDR2 SASEGT. CDR3 size: 17 residues. CDR3 bases: TGTGCCAGCAGTGAAGCCCGGGACAGGGCTAGGCAGGATGAGCAGTTCTTC. Residues: CASSEARDRARQDEQFF.

This clonotype was recorded a few times. This sequence joins TRBV7-6 and TRBJ1-5; 8 nucleotides line up with TRBD1. CDR1 is SGHVS, CDR2 FNYEAQ, per germline. The V and J ends lost 5 bases and 0 bases, in that order; junction bases with no gene match: 9. The CDR3 is 17 amino acids. CDR3 amino acids: CASSLGQGIFSNQPQHF. DNA for the CDR3: TGTGCCAGCAGCCTCGGACAGGGCATTTTTAGCAATCAGCCCCAGCATTTT.

The V call is TRBV7-8, the J call TRBJ2-1, with 9 nucleotides matching TRBD1. Germline loops: CDR1 SGHVS, CDR2 FQNEAQ. J was trimmed by 5 bases and V by 5 bases; bases with no gene match: 7. The CDR3 runs 15 residues. Here the CDR3 DNA reads TGTGCCAGCAGCCCGGGACAGGGTGCCAACAATGAGCAGTTCTTC. Amino acids: CASSPGQGANNEQFF.

The V call is TRBV28, the J call TRBJ2-2; possibly TRBD2 for D (7 bases). The V end lost 7 bases, the J end lost 1 base, and 13 bases lay between the germline ends. CDR3 length: 15 residues. From germline, CDR1 is MDHEN and CDR2 SYDVKM. The CDR3, as DNA: TGTGCCAGCATCCTAGGGGGGGAGAACACCGGGGAGCTGTTTTTT. Translated: CASILGGENTGELFF.

The sample holds a few counts of this clonotype. This chain connects TRBV20-1 to TRBJ2-7, with D tentatively TRBD2 (6 bases). Trimming took off 1 base at V and 0 bases at J, with 13 bases between the two ends. The length of the CDR3 is 15 residues. The germline CDR1 and CDR2 sequences are DFQATT and SNEGSKA (reference sequence). CDR3 DNA: TGCAGTGCTAGAGGGGGGAGGACCTTCTCCTACGAGCAGTACTTC. Its translation: CSARGGRTFSYEQYF.

The chain joins TRBV20-1 to TRBJ2-5, with D possibly matching TRBD1 (6 bases). The V end was cut by 5 bases, the J end by 4 bases, with 14 bases between. CDR3 length: 13 amino acids. Germline CDR1 and CDR2: DFQATT and SNEGSKA (reference sequence). The CDR3 spells CSAPGQYGETQYF. The CDR3 DNA is TGCAGTGCTCCCGGACAGTATGGAGAGACCCAGTACTTC.

The table lists this clonotype with a few counts. The CDR3 loop reads CASSLSGEQFF. DNA of the CDR3: TGTGCCAGCAGTCTCTCGGGTGAGCAGTTCTTC. V gene TRBV12-3 or TRBV12-4 combines with J gene TRBJ2-1; no clear D. Trimming stripped 5 bases from V and 9 bases from J, with 8 bases between. The CDR3 has 11 residues.

The chain employs TRBV19 and TRBJ1-2, with D perhaps matching TRBD1 (6 bases). The length of the CDR3 is 13 residues. Germline CDR1 is LNHDA and CDR2 is SQIVND (reference sequence). The V gene lost 3 bases and the J gene lost 7 bases, with 12 bases spanning the gap. CDR3 region: CASSISQGIGYTF. DNA for the CDR3: TGTGCCAGTAGTATCAGCCAGGGGATTGGCTACACCTTC. Full variable domain (outside the CDR3, taken from reference TRBV19 and TRBJ1-2): DGGITQSPKYLFRKEGQNVTLSCEQNLNHDAMYWYRQDPGQGLRLIYYSQIVNDFQKGDIAEGYSVSREKKESFPLTVTSAQKNPTAFYLCASSISQGIGYTFGSGTRLTVV.

This clonotype was detected a few times. V usage is TRBV6-6 and J usage is TRBJ2-3; 10 bases map to TRBD2. In germline, CDR1 is MNHNY, CDR2 SVGAGI (reference sequence). V lost 4 bases and J lost 11; bases outside the gene matches: 3. The CDR3 is 12 residues long. Written as DNA, the CDR3 is TGTGCCAGCAGTTCCAGACTAGCGGGGCAGTATTTT. Its translation is CASSSRLAGQYF.

This clonotype has just a few counts. One end of the junction fails to match germline, which may point to a read error. Written as DNA, the CDR3 is TGTGCCAGCAGCTACTGGACAGGGGGCAACTACAATGAGCAGTTCTTC. Its translation: CASSYWTGGNYNEQFF. The chain recombines TRBV6-2 or TRBV6-3 with TRBJ2-1; 11 bases align to TRBD1. Germline CDR1 MNHEY, CDR2 SVGEGT. The CDR3 is 16 amino acids.

This clonotype was seen at least ten times. This rearrangement joins TRBV7-2 to TRBJ2-7; D gene uncertain. Germline V gene data show CDR1 as SGHTA and CDR2 as FQGNSA. The V end lost 6 bases, the J end lost 6 bases, and 15 bases lay between the germline ends. This CDR3 is built from 13 residues. The CDR3 is CASRIKGTAEQYF. The CDR3 DNA reads TGTGCCAGCAGGATCAAGGGAACGGCCGAGCAGTACTTC. Full variable domain (outside the CDR3, taken from reference TRBV7-2 and TRBJ2-7): GAGVSQSPSNKVTEKGKDVELRCDPISGHTALYWYRQSLGQGLEFLIYFQGNSAPDKSGLPSDRFSAERTGGSVSTLTIQRTQQEDSAVYLCASRIKGTAEQYFGPGTRLTVT.

There are a few counts of this clonotype. The chain has TRBV11-2 and TRBJ1-1; D is undetermined. Per germline, CDR1 SGHAT and CDR2 FQNNGV. The CDR3 extends over 12 amino acids. V shed 4 bases and J shed 11 bases, with 14 bases lying between them. Here the CDR3 DNA reads TGTGCCAGCAGCTACAGACGGAGGGAGGCTTTCTTT. Amino acid sequence: CASSYRRREAFF.

About this clonotype itself: At one end, the junction sequence differs from germline, possibly due to a read error. The chain has TRBV15 and TRBJ2-5; no clear D. The CDR3 totals 13 residues. Germline-derived CDR1 and CDR2 are LNHNV and YYDKDF (reference sequence). CDR3 sequence: CATSRDPFSPYRF. The CDR3, as DNA: TGTGCCACCAGCAGAGATCCGTTCTCACCCTACCGGTTC.

The rearrangement uses TRBV7-2 and TRBJ2-1; tentative D call: TRBD1 (8 bases). Deletions cut 5 bases from V and 4 bases from J, with 15 bases between. Germline V gene lookup returns CDR1 SGHTA and CDR2 FQGNSA. This CDR3 has 15 amino acids. CDR3 coding DNA: TGTGCCAGCAGCCAAGACAGGGGAGGGTACAATGAGCAGTTCTTC. This encodes CASSQDRGGYNEQFF. The entire variable domain, with the rest obtained from reference TRBV7-2 and TRBJ2-1, is as follows: GAGVSQSPSNKVTEKGKDVELRCDPISGHTALYWYRQSLGQGLEFLIYFQGNSAPDKSGLPSDRFSAERTGGSVSTLTIQRTQQEDSAVYLCASSQDRGGYNEQFFGPGTRLTVL.

This clonotype was seen a handful of times. The chain has TRBV7-2 and TRBJ2-3, with 9 bases matching TRBD2. Germline CDR1 and CDR2: SGHTA and FQGNSA. With V trimmed by 7 bases and J by 2 bases, 16 bases remained unmatched. The CDR3 is 18 amino acids. CDR3 in amino acids: CASTPPFRLAEYTDTQYF. The CDR3 bases are TGTGCCAGCACCCCACCATTTCGACTAGCGGAATACACAGATACGCAGTATTTT.

The rearrangement joins TRBV7-2 to TRBJ2-7; a weak D match, TRBD2 (5 bases). There are 14 residues in the CDR3. Germline-derived CDR1 and CDR2 are SGHTA and FQGNSA. The V end lost 5 bases, the J end lost 6 bases, and 17 bases lay between the germline ends. The CDR3 coding sequence is TGTGCCAGCAGCAAAGACTACGCCACGGGCGAGCAGTACTTC. Residues: CASSKDYATGEQYF.

The rearrangement uses TRBV5-1 and TRBJ2-5; either TRBD1 or TRBD2 may supply D (6 bases each). The CDR3 consists of 14 residues. Germline loops: CDR1 SGHRS, CDR2 YFSETQ. V lost 3 bases and J lost 2, with 11 bases in between. CDR3 amino acids: CASSSKGGQETQYF. CDR3 bases: TGCGCCAGCAGCTCCAAAGGGGGGCAAGAGACCCAGTACTTC.

This clonotype was picked up many times. This chain connects TRBV7-2 to TRBJ2-5; D gene uncertain. V lost 0 bases and J lost 2, with 7 bases in between. The CDR3 has 14 residues. Germline loops: CDR1 SGHTA, CDR2 FQGNSA. Written as DNA, the CDR3 is TGTGCCAGCAGCTTAGCCGTTAGACAAGAGACCCAGTACTTC. Amino acids: CASSLAVRQETQYF.

The chain couples TRBV5-1 to TRBJ2-2; D perhaps matches TRBD1 (6 bases). V lost 5 bases, J lost 2 bases, and 22 bases lay in between. In germline, CDR1 is SGHRS, CDR2 YFSETQ. The CDR3 sequence is 18 residues long. CDR3: CASSLTTGTMRNTGELFF. The CDR3 DNA is TGCGCCAGCAGTCTTACGACAGGAACGATGAGAAACACCGGGGAGCTGTTTTTT.

Many counts were recorded for this clonotype. The chain recombines TRBV7-2 with TRBJ2-1; 7 nucleotides align to TRBD2. This CDR3 is 16 amino acids long. J lost 3 bases, V lost 4 bases, and 9 bases had no gene match. CDR1 SGHTA and CDR2 FQGNSA come from the germline V gene. The CDR3 protein is CASSSSAGVIYNEQFF. In nucleotides, the CDR3 is TGTGCCAGCAGCTCCTCGGCGGGAGTGATCTACAATGAGCAGTTCTTC.

At least ten counts were recorded for this clonotype. V usage is TRBV7-2 and J usage is TRBJ2-1, with TRBD2 matching 14 bases. The CDR3 is 17 residues long. V was clipped by 1 base and J by 6 bases; unmatched bases: 5. The germline V gene has CDR1 SGHTA and CDR2 FQGNSA. In nucleotides, the CDR3 is TGTGCCAGCAGCTTAGGAGCAGGGACTAGCGGGAGCAATGAGCAGTTCTTC. Translation: CASSLGAGTSGSNEQFF.